The rows below give T cell receptor beta chains drawn from one sample of a study of vaccination and CD4 T cells after COVID-19. One entry per CDR3 protein, called by TCRdb with MiXCR from the PCR reads. The sample carries over 11,000 distinct CDR3 sequences, under 45% recorded once. The antigens of these receptors remain unknown. Sequencing was done on a sample of cultured CD4+ T cells from blood. The source is a human donor with COVID-19. Each CDR3 is given with its conserved first and last residue. Each record gives: D gene, J gene, clone size, V gene, CDR3 DNA, CDR3 protein. A D gene is named only where the DNA matches it firmly. Clone size is given for some rows only: seen once, a few or many times, or a class if the clone is expanded.

>.|TRBJ2-3|few|TRBV24-1
TGTGCCACCAGGGAGGGGGGGGGCGCAGATACGCAGTATTTT
CATREGGGADTQYF
>.|TRBJ2-3|.|TRBV6-5
TGTGCCAGCAGTTACTCGATCGTGGACAGAAACACAGATACGCAGTATTTT
CASSYSIVDRNTDTQYF
>.|TRBJ2-2|.|TRBV7-9
TGTGCCAGCAGCTTAGTGCGGATCTCCACCGGGGAGCTGTTTTTT
CASSLVRISTGELFF
>.|TRBJ1-2|few|TRBV12-3/TRBV12-4
TGTGCCAGCAGTGGCCGATGGGATGGCTACACCTTC
CASSGRWDGYTF
>TRBD1|TRBJ1-2|.|TRBV12-3/TRBV12-4
TGTGCCAGCAGTTCCACCGGGACAGGGGACCCCTATGGCTACACCTTC
CASSSTGTGDPYGYTF
>.|TRBJ1-3|.|TRBV25-1
TGTGCCAGCAGTGAAGAGAAATCTGGAAACACCATATATTTT
CASSEEKSGNTIYF
>TRBD2|TRBJ2-1|.|TRBV3-1
TGTGCCAGCTCTTGGCTAGCGGGGACTCACAATGAGCAGTTCTTC
CASSWLAGTHNEQFF
>TRBD1|TRBJ1-5|.|TRBV20-1
TGCAGTGCTAGTCAGGGGGCGGCAAATCAGCCCCAGCATTTT
CSASQGAANQPQHF
>.|TRBJ2-5|.|TRBV2
TGTGCCAGCAGTCTTACTCCCGACATCTGGGGGACCCAGTACTTC
CASSLTPDIWGTQYF
>TRBD2|TRBJ2-3|.|TRBV6-1
TGTGCCAGCAGCCCGGGGGGGACGCAGTATTTT
CASSPGGTQYF
>.|TRBJ1-1|.|TRBV28
TGTGCCAGCAGTTTACGATGGGATGAAGCTTTCTTT
CASSLRWDEAFF
>TRBD1|TRBJ1-5|few|TRBV25-1
TGTGCCAGCAGTGGGACAGGGGTTCGAGGCAATCAGCCCCAGCATTTT
CASSGTGVRGNQPQHF
>.|TRBJ2-3|.|TRBV15
TGTGCCACCAGCAGAACGGGACGGGGATATTACACAGATACGCAGTATTTT
CATSRTGRGYYTDTQYF
>.|TRBJ2-5|.|TRBV7-6
TGTGCCAGCAGCTTAGCCGGGCTAGGCGAAGGGACCCAGTACTTC
CASSLAGLGEGTQYF
>.|TRBJ2-7|once|TRBV21-1
TGTGCCAGCACCCCCACCCCCACAGGGGAATACGAGCAGTACTTC
CASTPTPTGEYEQYF
>.|TRBJ1-5|.|TRBV12-3/TRBV12-4
TGTGCCAGCAGTTTAGGATCTGTTCAGCCCCAGCATTTT
CASSLGSVQPQHF
>.|TRBJ1-5|.|TRBV12-3/TRBV12-4
TGTGCCAGCAGTCCACGACAGACCCCCCAGCATTTT
CASSPRQTPQHF
>TRBD1|TRBJ1-2|few|TRBV7-2
TGTGCCAGCAGCTTCCTACAGGGGGCGCACGGCTACACCTTC
CASSFLQGAHGYTF
>.|TRBJ2-4|few|TRBV20-1
TGCAGTGCGGCAGACAGGAAAAACATTCAGTACTTC
CSAADRKNIQYF
>.|TRBJ1-5|.|TRBV21-1
TGTGCCAGCAGCAAGTTTGACAGGGCGAGCAATCAGCCCCAGCATTTT
CASSKFDRASNQPQHF
>TRBD2|TRBJ2-3|.|TRBV7-9
TGCGCCAGCAGCTTCCCTAGCGGGGGCGCAGATACGCAGTATTTT
CASSFPSGGADTQYF
>.|TRBJ2-7|once|TRBV5-1
TGCGCCAGCAGCCCAAGTGAGGGGCGCGTCGAGCAGTACTTC
CASSPSEGRVEQYF
>TRBD1|TRBJ1-2|few|TRBV20-1
TGCAGTGCTAGAGTACAGGGGGCGATAGGGGGCTACACCTTC
CSARVQGAIGGYTF
>TRBD1|TRBJ1-1|few|TRBV11-3
TGTGCCAGCTGTATGGACAGGAGAACTGAAGCTTTCTTT
CASCMDRRTEAFF
>.|TRBJ1-6|few|TRBV27
TGTGCCAGCAGTTTATTCAGGGCCGGTAATTCACCCCTCCACTTT
CASSLFRAGNSPLHF
>.|TRBJ1-5|.|TRBV19
TGTGCCAGTAGTATCAGTTCAGGGACTAGCAATCAGCCCCAGCATTTT
CASSISSGTSNQPQHF
>TRBD2|TRBJ2-3|.|TRBV15
TGTGCCACCAGCATCCGCGGGGGTCAAGATACGCAGTATTTT
CATSIRGGQDTQYF
>TRBD1|TRBJ1-6|.|TRBV12-3/TRBV12-4
TGTGCCAGCAGGGGGACAGAGTATTCACCCCTCCACTTT
CASRGTEYSPLHF
>.|TRBJ2-7|few|TRBV2
TGTGCCAGCAGTGAACAGGCAGGGACCACCTACGAGCAGTACTTC
CASSEQAGTTYEQYF
>.|TRBJ2-2|few|TRBV21-1
TGTGCCAGCAGCAAACGGGGGACAGGGGAAAACACCGGGGAGCTGTTTTTT
CASSKRGTGENTGELFF
>.|TRBJ1-1|.|TRBV4-2
TGTGCCAGCAGCCAAGGGGGTGTAATCCTGAACACTGAAGCTTTCTTT
CASSQGGVILNTEAFF
>.|TRBJ1-2|.|TRBV6-2/TRBV6-3
TGTGCCACCGCGGACCCGCCGAACCTCTATGGCTACACCTTC
CATADPPNLYGYTF
>TRBD1|TRBJ2-3|.|TRBV7-9
TGTGCCAGCAGCTTCGCCCAGCGGACAGGGACAGATACGCAGTATTTT
CASSFAQRTGTDTQYF
>TRBD1|TRBJ1-2|.|TRBV10-3
TGTGCCATCCGGGTCACCTCCGGGACAGGATTATATGGCTACACCTTC
CAIRVTSGTGLYGYTF
>.|TRBJ1-1|.|TRBV11-3
TGTGCCAGCAGCCAGAGGGATATCAGCCCCCTGGGGGCTGAAGCTTTCTTT
CASSQRDISPLGAEAFF
>.|TRBJ2-7|.|TRBV5-8
TGTGCCAGCAGCCCCCGCGTATTTGGGATGTCCTACGAGCAGTACTTC
CASSPRVFGMSYEQYF
>TRBD2|TRBJ2-5|.|TRBV10-1
TGCGCCAGCAGTGATGCTAGCGGGCAAGAGACCCAGTACTTC
CASSDASGQETQYF
>.|TRBJ1-2|few|TRBV10-3
TGTGCCATAACACAGGGTAACTATGGCTACACCTTC
CAITQGNYGYTF
>.|TRBJ2-3|few|TRBV6-1
TGTGCCAGCAGTCCTCCAGGGGTAGATACGCAGTATTTT
CASSPPGVDTQYF
>.|TRBJ1-6|few|TRBV10-2
TGCGCCAGCAGTGAGATACGGACGGGCAATTCACCCCTCCACTTT
CASSEIRTGNSPLHF
>.|TRBJ1-5|few|TRBV6-1
TGTGCCAGCAGTCCCCCCCCCGCATCCTTCACGGGGGACGCGACCCAGCATTTT
CASSPPPASFTGDATQHF
>TRBD2|TRBJ2-5|once|TRBV19
TGTGCCAGTAGTCCAATCCGAGCGGGGGGGCGAGAAGAGACCCAGTACTTC
CASSPIRAGGREETQYF
>TRBD1|TRBJ2-7|.|TRBV9
TGTGCCAGCAGCCCCCGAGGGACAGGGATCTTATACGAGCAGTACTTC
CASSPRGTGILYEQYF
>.|TRBJ2-3|.|TRBV7-6
TGTGCCAGCAGCTCCCGGGGTGGGGTTAGCACAGATACGCAGTATTTT
CASSSRGGVSTDTQYF
>.|TRBJ2-5|few|TRBV19
TGTGCCAGTAGTATACAGGGGAGGTATGGAGAGACCCAGTACTTC
CASSIQGRYGETQYF
>.|TRBJ2-7|few|TRBV6-5
TGTGCCAGCAGTTACTCGACAGTCTCCTACGAGCAGTACTTC
CASSYSTVSYEQYF
>.|TRBJ1-2|few|TRBV10-3
TGTGCCATCAGTGAGGGATCGGGGGGCTACACCTTC
CAISEGSGGYTF
>TRBD1|TRBJ1-5|.|TRBV7-2
TGTGCCAGCAGCGACGGGACAGCCGTCGTTCAGCCCCAGCATTTT
CASSDGTAVVQPQHF
>.|TRBJ1-2|.|TRBV24-1
TGTGCCATCAGTCGGGGAGCTAACTATGGCTACACCTTC
CAISRGANYGYTF
>.|TRBJ2-3|few|TRBV6-1
TGTGCCAGCAGTGAAGGCTCAGCTAGCACAGATACGCAGTATTTT
CASSEGSASTDTQYF
>TRBD1|TRBJ2-7|.|TRBV11-2
TGTGCCAGCAGTCGTACAGGGGTTTCTAGGTACGAGCAGTACTTC
CASSRTGVSRYEQYF
>.|TRBJ1-2|few|TRBV7-2
TGTGCCAGCAGCTTAGCCGGGGGCGGCTATGGCTACACCTTC
CASSLAGGGYGYTF
>.|TRBJ2-7|few|TRBV21-1
TGTGCCAGCTCCCGGGGGGGGGGGCACGCTGACGAGCAGTACTTC
CASSRGGGHADEQYF
>.|TRBJ1-2|medium-sized|TRBV5-5
TGTGCCAGCAGCTTGGAGGCAGGTTATTCTTATGGCTACACCTTC
CASSLEAGYSYGYTF